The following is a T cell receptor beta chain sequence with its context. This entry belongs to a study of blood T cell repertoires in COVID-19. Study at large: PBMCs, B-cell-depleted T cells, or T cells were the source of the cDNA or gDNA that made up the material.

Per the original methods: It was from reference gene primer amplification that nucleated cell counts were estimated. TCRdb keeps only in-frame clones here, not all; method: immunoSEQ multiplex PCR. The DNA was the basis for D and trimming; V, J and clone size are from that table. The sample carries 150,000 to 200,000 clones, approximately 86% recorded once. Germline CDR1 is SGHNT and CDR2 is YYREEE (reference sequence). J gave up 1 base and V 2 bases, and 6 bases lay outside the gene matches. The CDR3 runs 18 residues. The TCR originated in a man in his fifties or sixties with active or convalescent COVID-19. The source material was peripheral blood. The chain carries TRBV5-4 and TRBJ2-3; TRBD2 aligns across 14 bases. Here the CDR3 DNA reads TGTGCCAGCAGCTTAGGGACTAGCGGGGGACCCCGCACAGATACGCAGTATTTT. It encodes CASSLGTSGGPRTDTQYF.